This T cell receptor beta chain came from a study of blood T cell repertoires in COVID-19. Background on the study: The United States, Italy and Spain provided the acute and convalescent COVID-19 samples. In each case, the material was cDNA or gDNA derived from T cells, B-cell-depleted T cells, or PBMCs.

Patients at the Seattle site were enrolled during active infection and followed longitudinally. In the original processing: Amplifying reference gene primers gave estimates of nucleated cell counts. The data were produced by immunoSEQ multiplex PCR, yet TCRdb's version contains in-frame clones alone and is incomplete. V and J calls plus clone size are reproduced from that table; the DNA served to infer D and trimming. The table lists roughly 60,000 clones, roughly 84% of them singletons. This CDR3 is 14 amino acids long. Germline V CDR1 and CDR2: SGHRS, YFSETQ. V lost 2 bases and J lost 4, with 12 bases in between. The table lists this clone with a count of one.

This receptor was taken from a man aged 25 to 40 with COVID-19, enrolled during active disease. The sequenced sample consisted of peripheral blood. This chain connects TRBV5-1 to TRBJ2-5; TRBD2 is a possible D gene (6 bases). CDR3 coding DNA: TGCGCCAGCAGCTTCCGGGAGAGGTCAGAGACCCAGTACTTC. This sequence encodes CASSFRERSETQYF.